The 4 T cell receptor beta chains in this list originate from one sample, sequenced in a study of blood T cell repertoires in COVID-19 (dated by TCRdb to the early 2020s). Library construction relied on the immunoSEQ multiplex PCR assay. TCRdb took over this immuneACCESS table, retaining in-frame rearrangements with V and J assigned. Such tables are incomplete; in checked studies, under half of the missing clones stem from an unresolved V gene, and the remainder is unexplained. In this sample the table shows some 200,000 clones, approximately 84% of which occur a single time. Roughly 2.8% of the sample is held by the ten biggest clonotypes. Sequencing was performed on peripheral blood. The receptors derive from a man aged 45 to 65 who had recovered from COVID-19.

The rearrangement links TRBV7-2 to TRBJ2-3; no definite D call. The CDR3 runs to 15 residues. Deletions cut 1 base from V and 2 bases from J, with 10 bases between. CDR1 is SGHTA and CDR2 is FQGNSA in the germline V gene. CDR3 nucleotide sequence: TGTGCCAGCAGCTTAGTCCCCATTCCCACAGATACGCAGTATTTT. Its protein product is CASSLVPIPTDTQYF.

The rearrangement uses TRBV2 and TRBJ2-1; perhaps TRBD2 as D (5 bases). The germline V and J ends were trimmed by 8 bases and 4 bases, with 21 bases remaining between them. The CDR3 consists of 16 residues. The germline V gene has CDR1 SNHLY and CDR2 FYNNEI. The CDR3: CASRTYSGSRYNEQFF. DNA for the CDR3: TGTGCCAGCCGCACCTACAGCGGCTCAAGGTACAATGAGCAGTTCTTC.

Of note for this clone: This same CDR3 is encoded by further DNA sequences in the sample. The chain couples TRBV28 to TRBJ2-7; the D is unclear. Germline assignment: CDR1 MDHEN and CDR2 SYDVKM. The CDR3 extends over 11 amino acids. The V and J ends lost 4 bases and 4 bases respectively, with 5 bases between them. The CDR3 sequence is CASSSLYEQYF. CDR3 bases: TGTGCCAGCAGTTCGTTATACGAGCAGTACTTC.

CDR3 sequence: CASSLASGGIQETQYF. The CDR3 nucleotides read TGCGCCAGCAGCTTGGCCTCGGGAGGGATCCAAGAGACCCAGTACTTC. The V and J genes are TRBV5-1 and TRBJ2-5; 8 bases fit TRBD2. Germline CDR1 and CDR2: SGHRS and YFSETQ. The CDR3 extends over 16 amino acids. V dropped 0 bases and J dropped 1; count of bases not matched to a gene: 5.